What follows are 11 T cell receptor beta chains derived from one specimen sequenced in a study of T cell responses to AZD1222 COVID-19 vaccine. Here immunoSEQ multiplex PCR was the method, and the copy in TCRdb shows in-frame clones only, minus some. The sample lists about 140,000 clones, 90% to 95% occurring once. The sequencing here drew on peripheral blood, taken 28 days after the second AZD1222 dose. The receptors here all came from an adult who received the AZD1222 COVID-19 vaccine.

J is TRBJ1-5 and V is TRBV27, with 7 nucleotides matching TRBD1. Germline V gives CDR1 MNHEY, CDR2 SMNVEV (reference sequence). Losses at the gene ends were 5 bases for V and 0 bases for J; bases not matched to a gene: 7. There are 16 residues in the CDR3. The CDR3 DNA sequence: TGTGCCAGCAGTCCCAGGGGGACATATAGCAATCAGCCCCAGCATTTT. Its translation is CASSPRGTYSNQPQHF.

This rearrangement joins TRBV28 to TRBJ1-2, with D perhaps TRBD1 (5 bases). Germline CDR1 reads MDHEN; CDR2 reads SYDVKM. The CDR3 extends over 15 amino acids. With 3 bases removed from V and 4 bases from J, the gap between germline ends came to 15 bases. The CDR3 here is CASSLVGARGYGYTF. The CDR3 DNA reads TGTGCCAGCAGTTTGGTTGGGGCACGAGGCTATGGCTACACCTTC.

The chain employs TRBV3-1 (or the pseudogene TRBV3-2) and TRBJ2-3; 11 bases align to TRBD2. Per the germline V gene, CDR1 is LGHDT and CDR2 is YNNKEL (reference sequence). The CDR3 is 15 amino acids. V was pared by 4 bases and J by 3 bases, with 3 bases of the junction left unmatched. The CDR3 nucleotides read TGTGCCAGCAGCCTTAGACTAGCGGGAACAGATACGCAGTATTTT. This sequence encodes CASSLRLAGTDTQYF.

On this clone itself: Other nucleotide sequences in the sample specify the same CDR3. The rearrangement joins TRBV28 to TRBJ2-4, with D perhaps TRBD2 (5 bases). Germline CDR1 is MDHEN and CDR2 is SYDVKM. The length of the CDR3 is 15 residues. The V end was cut by 4 bases, the J end by 0 bases, with 10 bases between. The CDR3 nucleotides are TGTGCCAGCAGTTCGGGGTCCTTAGCCAAAAACATTCAGTACTTC. As protein: CASSSGSLAKNIQYF.

The chain uses TRBV6-2 or TRBV6-3 and TRBJ1-5; maybe TRBD1 (6 bases). Germline lookup yields CDR1 MNHEY and CDR2 SVGEGT. This CDR3 has 16 amino acids. Trimming stripped 5 bases from V and 4 bases from J, with 18 bases between. The CDR3 DNA reads TGTGCCAGCAGTGGCCGGGAGGGAAGGGGGAATCAGCCCCAGCATTTT. As protein: CASSGREGRGNQPQHF.

V and J are TRBV2 and TRBJ2-5; D is undetermined. V lost 6 bases, J lost 0 bases, and 2 bases lay in between. Germline V gene data show CDR1 as SNHLY and CDR2 as FYNNEI. The CDR3 has 11 residues. The CDR3 DNA sequence: TGTGCCAGCAGGCACCAAGAGACCCAGTACTTC. Encoded protein: CASRHQETQYF. The variable domain in full, completed from reference TRBV2 and TRBJ2-5, reads EPEVTQTPSHQVTQMGQEVILRCVPISNHLYFYWYRQILGQKVEFLVSFYNNEISEKSEIFDDQFSVERPDGSNFTLKIRSTKLEDSAMYFCASRHQETQYFGPGTRLLVL.

This chain joins TRBV24-1 and TRBJ2-1; D ambiguous. The CDR3 is 13 amino acids. CDR1 and CDR2 from the germline V gene are KGHDR and SFDVKD. Between the trimmed V and J ends, which lost 6 bases and 9 bases, there was a span of 14 bases. CDR3 DNA sequence: TGTGCCACCAGTCCCACCCCTTACGGTGAGCAGTTCTTC. Translating it yields CATSPTPYGEQFF.

This chain connects TRBV2 to TRBJ2-1; TRBD1 matches 7 bases. CDR3 length equals 13 residues. Germline CDR1 reads SNHLY; CDR2 reads FYNNEI. Germline trimming cut 7 bases from V and 15 bases from J; bases unmatched to any gene: 15. CDR3 sequence (DNA): TGTGCCAGCATTCCCTCCCCGACAGGGCTGGGGTTCTTC. Residues: CASIPSPTGLGFF.

This clone was seen more than once but under ten times. Within the sample, other DNA sequences also encode this same CDR3. This chain connects TRBV4-3 to TRBJ2-5; D may be TRBD1 (6 bases). Trimming took off 0 bases at V and 3 bases at J, with 8 bases between the two ends. The germline V gene has CDR1 LGHNA and CDR2 YSLEER. The CDR3 has 14 amino acids. Here the CDR3 DNA reads TGCGCCAGCAGCCAAGATACAGGGAAAGAGACCCAGTACTTC. Its protein product is CASSQDTGKETQYF.

The gene calls are TRBV19 and TRBJ2-7, with 8 bases that match TRBD2. J was trimmed by 7 bases and V by 1 base; bases with no gene match: 9. Germline assignment: CDR1 LNHDA and CDR2 SQIVND (reference sequence). The CDR3 runs to 15 residues. The CDR3 is CASSIGTGGPGEQYF. In DNA form, the CDR3 reads TGTGCCAGTAGTATAGGAACGGGAGGGCCGGGAGAGCAGTACTTC. The full variable domain, completed using reference TRBV19 and TRBJ2-7, is DGGITQSPKYLFRKEGQNVTLSCEQNLNHDAMYWYRQDPGQGLRLIYYSQIVNDFQKGDIAEGYSVSREKKESFPLTVTSAQKNPTAFYLCASSIGTGGPGEQYFGPGTRLTVT.

The rearrangement uses TRBV18 and TRBJ1-3, with 7 bases fitting TRBD1. Germline lookup yields CDR1 KGHSH and CDR2 LQKENI. The CDR3 is 14 amino acids. V was clipped by 3 bases and J by 4 bases; unmatched bases: 3. The DNA of the CDR3 is TGTGCCAGCTCACCCCAGGACAGGGGAAACACCATATATTTT. The encoded protein is CASSPQDRGNTIYF.